This TCR beta chain was retrieved from a study of T cell responses to AZD1222 COVID-19 vaccine. Broader study findings: White British people made up most donors, females outnumbered males, and clonal diversity was possibly underestimated.

The CDR3 is made up of 14 amino acids. V shed 1 base and J shed 9 bases, with 13 bases lying between them. The germline gives CDR1 LGHDT, CDR2 YNNKEL (reference sequence). As to this clone: What it recognizes is unknown.

Generated by immunoSEQ multiplex PCR, the TCRdb table keeps only in-frame clones and is missing some. The sample has about 160,000 clones; 88% are singletons. This TCR was sampled from an adult who received the AZD1222 COVID-19 vaccine. The specimen was peripheral blood, collected 28 days after the second AZD1222 dose. The V and J genes are TRBV3-1 (or the pseudogene TRBV3-2) and TRBJ1-3; weak D call: TRBD1 (6 bases). The CDR3 DNA reads as TGTGCCAGCAGCCAAGGGGGGCTGGTTGGCACCATATATTTT. It specifies CASSQGGLVGTIYF.